This T cell receptor (beta chain) was captured by sequencing in a study of OX40 agonist ivuxolimab in advanced cancers. Study-wide context: Patients received intravenous ivuxolimab every 2 weeks at 0.01 to 10 mg/kg.

Details on this clone: Its target is unknown.

Between the trimmed V and J ends, which lost 0 bases and 0 bases, there was a span of 15 bases. Germline V gives CDR1 SGHVS, CDR2 FNYEAQ. The CDR3 contains 17 residues. Study-level points and caveats: Not determined was the antigen specificity of the expanded peripheral T cells. By week 6 at 0.1 to 3.0 mg/kg, blood CD4+ and CD8+ T cells had expanded clonally.

Data came from immunoSEQ multiplex PCR; TCRdb stores just in-frame clones and leaves some out. The sample lists 90,000 to 100,000 clones, around 85% occurring once. The clonotype was recovered from an adult with an advanced solid tumor such as melanoma, head and neck, liver or kidney cancer. The rearrangement joins TRBV7-6 to TRBJ2-7, with D perhaps TRBD2 (5 bases). The sequencing used CD4+ or CD8+ T cells sorted from blood, collected in a trial of the OX40 agonist ivuxolimab. The CDR3: CASSLAPGSGNSYEQYF. In nucleotides, the CDR3 is TGTGCCAGCAGCTTAGCCCCTGGGTCGGGGAACTCCTACGAGCAGTACTTC.